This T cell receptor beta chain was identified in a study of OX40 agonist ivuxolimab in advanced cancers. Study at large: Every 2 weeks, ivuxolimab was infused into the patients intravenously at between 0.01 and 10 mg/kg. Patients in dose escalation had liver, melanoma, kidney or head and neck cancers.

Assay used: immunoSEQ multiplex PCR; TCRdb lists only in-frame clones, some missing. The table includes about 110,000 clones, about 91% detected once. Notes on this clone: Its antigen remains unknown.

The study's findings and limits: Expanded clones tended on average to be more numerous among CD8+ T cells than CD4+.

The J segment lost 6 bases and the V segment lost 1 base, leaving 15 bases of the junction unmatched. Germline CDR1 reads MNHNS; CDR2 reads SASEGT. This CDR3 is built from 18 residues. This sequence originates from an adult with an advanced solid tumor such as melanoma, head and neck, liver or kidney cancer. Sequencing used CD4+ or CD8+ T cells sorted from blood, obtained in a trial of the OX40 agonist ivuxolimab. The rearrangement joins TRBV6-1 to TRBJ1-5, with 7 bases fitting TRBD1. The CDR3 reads CASSEDEVGGYRGQPQHF. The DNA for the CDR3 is TGTGCCAGCAGTGAAGACGAAGTAGGAGGGTACAGGGGTCAGCCCCAGCATTTT.